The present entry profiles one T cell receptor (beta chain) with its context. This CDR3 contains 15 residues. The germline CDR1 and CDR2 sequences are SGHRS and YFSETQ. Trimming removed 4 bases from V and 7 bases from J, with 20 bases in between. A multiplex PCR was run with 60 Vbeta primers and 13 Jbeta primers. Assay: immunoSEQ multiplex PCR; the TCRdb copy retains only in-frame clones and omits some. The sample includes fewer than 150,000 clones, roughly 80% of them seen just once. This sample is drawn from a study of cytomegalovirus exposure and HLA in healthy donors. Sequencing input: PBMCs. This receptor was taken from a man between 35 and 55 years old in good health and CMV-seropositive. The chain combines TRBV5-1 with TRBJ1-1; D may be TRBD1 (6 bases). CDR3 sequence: CASSPGEGGKREAFF. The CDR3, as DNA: TGCGCCAGCAGCCCCGGGGAGGGGGGCAAGCGTGAAGCTTTCTTT.